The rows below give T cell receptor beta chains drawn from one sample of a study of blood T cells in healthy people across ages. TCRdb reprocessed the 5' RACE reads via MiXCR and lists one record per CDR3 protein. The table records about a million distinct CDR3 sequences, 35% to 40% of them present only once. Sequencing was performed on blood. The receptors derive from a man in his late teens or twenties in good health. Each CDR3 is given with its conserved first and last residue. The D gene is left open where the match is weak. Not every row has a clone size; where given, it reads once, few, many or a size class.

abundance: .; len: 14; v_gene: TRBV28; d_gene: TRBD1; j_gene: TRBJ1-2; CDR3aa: CASTTTGSHYGYTF; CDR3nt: TGTGCCAGCACCACGACAGGGAGCCACTATGGCTACACCTTC
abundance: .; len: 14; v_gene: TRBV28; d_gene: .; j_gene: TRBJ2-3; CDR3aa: CASTPSGFRDTQYF; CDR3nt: TGTGCCAGCACCCCGAGCGGGTTTCGGGATACGCAGTATTTT
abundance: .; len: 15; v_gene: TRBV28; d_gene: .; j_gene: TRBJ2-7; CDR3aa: CASSLRGRNSYEQYF; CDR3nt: TGTGCCAGCAGTTTAAGGGGCAGGAACTCCTACGAGCAGTACTTC
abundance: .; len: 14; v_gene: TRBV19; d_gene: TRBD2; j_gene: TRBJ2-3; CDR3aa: CAGSKGLYEDTQYF; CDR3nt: TGTGCCGGTAGTAAGGGACTATATGAAGATACGCAGTATTTT
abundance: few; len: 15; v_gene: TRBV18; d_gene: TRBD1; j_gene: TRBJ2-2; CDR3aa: CASSPGQGFTGELFF; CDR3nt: TGTGCCAGCTCACCAGGACAGGGGTTCACCGGGGAGCTGTTTTTT
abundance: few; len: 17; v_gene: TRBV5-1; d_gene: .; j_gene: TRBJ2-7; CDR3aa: CASSFRGSSRSGYEQYF; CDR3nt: TGCGCCAGCAGCTTTAGGGGGAGTAGTCGGTCGGGCTACGAGCAGTACTTC
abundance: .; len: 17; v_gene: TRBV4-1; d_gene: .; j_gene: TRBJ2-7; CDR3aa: CASSPRGTGENEDEQYF; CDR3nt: TGCGCCAGCAGCCCTCGAGGGACGGGGGAGAACGAGGATGAGCAGTACTTC
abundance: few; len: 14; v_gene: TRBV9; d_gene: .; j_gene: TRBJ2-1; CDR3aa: CASSVRGGNNEQFF; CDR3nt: TGTGCCAGCAGCGTAAGAGGGGGGAACAATGAGCAGTTCTTC
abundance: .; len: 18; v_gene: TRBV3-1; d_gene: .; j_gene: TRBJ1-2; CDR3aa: CAGSQDRPRQASSYGYTF; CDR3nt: TGTGCCGGCAGCCAAGATCGGCCCAGACAGGCCTCAAGCTATGGCTACACCTTC
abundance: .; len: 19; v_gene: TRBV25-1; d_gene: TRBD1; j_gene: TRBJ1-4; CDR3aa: CASSELVTGGEATNEKLFF; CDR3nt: TGTGCCAGCAGTGAATTGGTGACAGGGGGCGAGGCAACTAATGAAAAACTGTTTTTT
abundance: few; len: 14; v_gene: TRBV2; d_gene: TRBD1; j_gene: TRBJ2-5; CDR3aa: CASTGTDGQETQYF; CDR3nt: TGTGCCAGCACCGGGACAGACGGACAAGAGACCCAGTACTTC
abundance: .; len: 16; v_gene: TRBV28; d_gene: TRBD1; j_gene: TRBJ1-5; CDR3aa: CASGITGGWGNQPQHF; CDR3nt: TGTGCCAGCGGGATAACAGGGGGCTGGGGCAATCAGCCCCAGCATTTT
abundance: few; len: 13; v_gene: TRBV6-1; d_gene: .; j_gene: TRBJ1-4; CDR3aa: CASRVIGDEKLFF; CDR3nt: TGTGCCAGCAGGGTCATCGGGGACGAAAAACTGTTTTTT
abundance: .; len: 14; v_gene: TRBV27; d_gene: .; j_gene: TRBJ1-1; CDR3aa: CASSTKGSLIRAFF; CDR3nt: TGTGCCAGCAGTACAAAAGGCAGTCTCATCCGAGCTTTCTTT
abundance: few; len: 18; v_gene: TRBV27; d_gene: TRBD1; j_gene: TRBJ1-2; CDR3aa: CASSQSWDRADLSKGYTF; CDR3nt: TGTGCCAGCAGTCAATCCTGGGACAGGGCGGACCTTTCTAAGGGCTACACCTTC
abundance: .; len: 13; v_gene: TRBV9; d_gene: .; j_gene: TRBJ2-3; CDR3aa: CASSAVGVDTQYF; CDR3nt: TGTGCCAGCAGCGCGGTAGGGGTAGATACGCAGTATTTT
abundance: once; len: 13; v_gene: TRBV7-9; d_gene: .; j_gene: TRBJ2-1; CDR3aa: CASSVGRLNEQFF; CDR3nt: TGTGCCAGCAGCGTCGGACGCCTCAATGAGCAGTTCTTC
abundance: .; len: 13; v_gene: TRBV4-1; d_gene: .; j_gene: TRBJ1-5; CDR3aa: CASSQLSDQPQHF; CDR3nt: TGCGCCAGCAGCCAATTATCGGATCAGCCCCAGCATTTT
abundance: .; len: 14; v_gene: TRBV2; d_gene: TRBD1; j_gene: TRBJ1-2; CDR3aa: CASTHMDRDDGYTF; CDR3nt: TGTGCCAGCACCCATATGGACAGGGACGATGGCTACACCTTC
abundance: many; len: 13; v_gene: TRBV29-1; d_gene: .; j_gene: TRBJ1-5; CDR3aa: CSARDGSYQPQHF; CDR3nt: TGCAGCGCCAGGGACGGGTCTTATCAGCCCCAGCATTTT
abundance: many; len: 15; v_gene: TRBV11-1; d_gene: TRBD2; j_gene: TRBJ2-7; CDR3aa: CASSTSGIVTYEQYF; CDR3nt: TGTGCCAGTTCGACTAGCGGGATCGTGACCTACGAGCAGTACTTC
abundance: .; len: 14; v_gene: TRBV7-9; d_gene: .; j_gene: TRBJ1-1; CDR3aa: CASSAGVENTEAFF; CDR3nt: TGTGCCAGCAGCGCAGGGGTCGAGAACACTGAAGCTTTCTTT
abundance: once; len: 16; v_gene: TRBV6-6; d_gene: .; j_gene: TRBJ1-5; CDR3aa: CASSYRTPFSDQPQHF; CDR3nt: TGTGCCAGCAGTTACCGAACGCCGTTCAGCGATCAGCCCCAGCATTTT
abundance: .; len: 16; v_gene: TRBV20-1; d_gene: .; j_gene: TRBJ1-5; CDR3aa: CSARPPAGESNQPQHF; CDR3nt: TGCAGTGCTAGACCCCCGGCAGGTGAAAGCAATCAGCCCCAGCATTTT
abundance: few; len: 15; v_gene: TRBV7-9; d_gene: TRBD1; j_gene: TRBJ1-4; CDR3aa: CASSPTGQLDEKLFF; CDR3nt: TGTGCCAGCAGCCCGACGGGACAGCTTGATGAAAAACTGTTTTTT
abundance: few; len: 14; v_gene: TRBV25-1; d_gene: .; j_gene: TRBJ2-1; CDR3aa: CASQGGARLHEQFF; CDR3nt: TGTGCCAGCCAAGGAGGGGCGCGTTTACATGAGCAGTTCTTC
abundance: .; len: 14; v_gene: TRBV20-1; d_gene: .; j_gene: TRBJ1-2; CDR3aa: CSARAGPLLGGYTF; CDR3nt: TGCAGTGCTAGAGCAGGACCTTTGTTGGGTGGCTACACCTTC
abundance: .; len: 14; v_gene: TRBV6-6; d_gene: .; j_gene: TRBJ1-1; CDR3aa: CTSSYVVGQYAAFF; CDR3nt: TGTACCAGCAGTTACGTGGTCGGGCAGTATGCAGCTTTCTTT
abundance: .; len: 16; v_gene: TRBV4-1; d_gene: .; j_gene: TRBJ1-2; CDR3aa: CASSQERKGTHYGYTF; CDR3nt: TGCGCCAGCAGCCAAGAACGAAAAGGGACCCACTATGGCTACACCTTC
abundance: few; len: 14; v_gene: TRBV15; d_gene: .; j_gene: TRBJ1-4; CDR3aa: CATSVWGPNEKLFF; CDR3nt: TGTGCCACCAGCGTGTGGGGACCTAATGAAAAACTGTTTTTT
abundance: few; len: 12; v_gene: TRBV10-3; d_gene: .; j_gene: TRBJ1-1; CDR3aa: CAISWDDTEAFF; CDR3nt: TGTGCCATCAGCTGGGACGACACTGAAGCTTTCTTT